This entry describes one TCR beta chain. Germline loops: CDR1 SGHVS, CDR2 FQNEAQ. Trimming cost V 7 bases and J 2 bases, with 17 bases left between them. CDR3 length: 15 residues. These data are taken from a study of blood T cell repertoires in COVID-19. Turning to the study itself: T cells, B-cell-depleted T cells, or PBMCs provided the cDNA or gDNA that served as material.

Sequencing used immunoSEQ multiplex PCR; TCRdb keeps in-frame clones, though not all of them. Among over 90,000 clones listed, roughly nine tenths were seen once. The receptor comes from a woman aged 60-75 years with acute or convalescent COVID-19. The sample consisted of peripheral blood. The chain recombines TRBV7-8 with TRBJ2-5, with unresolved D. CDR3 protein: CASKWAIPSQETQYF. The CDR3 DNA follows: TGTGCCAGCAAATGGGCAATACCCTCGCAAGAGACCCAGTACTTC.